The TCR beta chain described here comes from a study of CD8 T cells in ankylosing spondylitis. TCRdb recomputed calls from the 5' RACE reads with MiXCR, one row per CDR3 protein. The data show a few hundred thousand distinct CDR3 sequences, roughly 13% seen once. Study-wide results and limits: Clones tied to disease were said to be significantly enriched in matched ankylosing spondylitis synovial fluid. Earlier studies detected some motif variants in reactive arthritis synovial fluid and blood. Within ankylosing spondylitis blood, a TCR beta motif made up of under 10 highly homologous variants appeared to be characteristic.

This clonotype was seen a few times. Its antigen is not identified. CDR1 and CDR2 (germline): MNHNS, SASEGT. This CDR3 contains 15 residues. V shed 6 bases and J 9 bases; nucleotides not matched to a gene: 10. This TCR came from a male donor with ankylosing spondylitis. Sample: blood, either unsorted or a sorted T cell fraction (not recorded which). This chain joins TRBV6-1 and TRBJ2-1; TRBD2 matches 11 bases. CDR3: CASRHLSGRAAEQFF. CDR3 DNA: TGTGCCAGCAGACACCTTAGCGGGAGGGCCGCTGAGCAGTTCTTC.